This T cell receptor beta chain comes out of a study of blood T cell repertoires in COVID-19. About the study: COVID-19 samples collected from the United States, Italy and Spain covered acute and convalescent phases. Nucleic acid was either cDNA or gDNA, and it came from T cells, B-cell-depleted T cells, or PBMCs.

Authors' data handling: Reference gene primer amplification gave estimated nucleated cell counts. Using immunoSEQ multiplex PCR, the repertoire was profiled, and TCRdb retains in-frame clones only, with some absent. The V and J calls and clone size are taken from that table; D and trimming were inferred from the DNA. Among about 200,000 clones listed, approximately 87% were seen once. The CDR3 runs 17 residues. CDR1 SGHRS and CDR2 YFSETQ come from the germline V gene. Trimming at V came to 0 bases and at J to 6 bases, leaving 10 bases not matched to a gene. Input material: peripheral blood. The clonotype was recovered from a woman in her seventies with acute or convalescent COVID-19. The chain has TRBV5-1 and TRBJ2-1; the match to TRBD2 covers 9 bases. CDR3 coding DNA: TGCGCCAGCAGCTTGGACCCGGGGACTAGCAGAACCAATGAGCAGTTCTTC. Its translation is CASSLDPGTSRTNEQFF.